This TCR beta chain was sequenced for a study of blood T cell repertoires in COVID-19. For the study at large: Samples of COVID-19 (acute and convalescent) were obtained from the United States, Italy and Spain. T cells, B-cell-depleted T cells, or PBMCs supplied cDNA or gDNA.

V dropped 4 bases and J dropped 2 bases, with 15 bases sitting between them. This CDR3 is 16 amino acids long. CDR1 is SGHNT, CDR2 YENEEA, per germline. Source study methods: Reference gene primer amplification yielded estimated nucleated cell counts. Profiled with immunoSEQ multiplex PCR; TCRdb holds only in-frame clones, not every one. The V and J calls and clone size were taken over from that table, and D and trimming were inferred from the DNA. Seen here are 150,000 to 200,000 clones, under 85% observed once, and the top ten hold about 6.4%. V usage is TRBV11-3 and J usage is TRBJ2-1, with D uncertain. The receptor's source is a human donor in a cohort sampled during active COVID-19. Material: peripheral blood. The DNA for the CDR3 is TGTGCCAGCAGCTCAACCCGGGTGCCCCCCTACAATGAGCAGTTCTTC. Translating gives CASSSTRVPPYNEQFF.